These 15 T cell receptor beta chains share one sample of origin, sequenced in a study of cytomegalovirus exposure and HLA in healthy donors. Primers for the PCR totalled 60 Vbeta and 13 Jbeta. Only in-frame clones appear in the TCRdb table, and some are missing; sequencing was by immunoSEQ multiplex PCR. The sample holds tens of thousands of clones, less than 75% seen once. Sequencing was carried out using PBMCs. All receptors come from a man between 45 and 60 years old in good health and CMV-seropositive.

The chain employs TRBV7-8 and TRBJ1-6; 7 bases map to TRBD1. Germline V gives CDR1 SGHVS, CDR2 FQNEAQ. The junction had 10 bases not matched to a gene; V was cut back by 5 bases and J by 6 bases. The CDR3 is 16 amino acids. The CDR3 nucleotides are TGTGCCAGCAGCCTAAGCTCAGGGACAGCTAATTCACCCCTCCACTTT. It encodes CASSLSSGTANSPLHF.

The rearrangement joins TRBV6-6 to TRBJ1-5; D gene unclear. Germline lookup yields CDR1 MNHNY and CDR2 SVGAGI (reference sequence). V was cut by 4 bases and J by 6 bases, with 13 bases left in between. This CDR3 spans 14 amino acids. CDR3 coding DNA: TGTGCCAGCAGTTCCCCCCCGGTTGGTCAGCCCCAGCATTTT. It translates to CASSSPPVGQPQHF.

The CDR3 here is CASSQPPLAGVDEQYF. Written as DNA, the CDR3 is TGTGCCAGCAGCCAACCGCCCCTAGCGGGAGTAGACGAGCAGTACTTC. The chain joins TRBV4-2 to TRBJ2-7; 10 nucleotides line up with TRBD2. J was trimmed by 5 bases and V by 2 bases; bases with no gene match: 9. The CDR3 extends over 16 amino acids. The germline V gene has CDR1 LGHNA and CDR2 YNFKEQ.

This clone was detected a few times. The chain has TRBV7-2 and TRBJ1-1, with TRBD1 identical over 7 bases. The V and J ends lost 5 bases and 6 bases, in that order; junction bases with no gene match: 15. Germline-derived CDR1 and CDR2 are SGHTA and FQGNSA. This CDR3 has 16 residues. The CDR3 nucleotides are TGTGCCAGCAGCCAGTCGGGGGGGACAGTGGAACCTGAAGCTTTCTTT. This codes for CASSQSGGTVEPEAFF.

The chain couples TRBV7-2 to TRBJ2-1; 9 bases fit TRBD2. Germline V gene lookup returns CDR1 SGHTA and CDR2 FQGNSA. J was trimmed by 9 bases and V by 1 base; bases with no gene match: 1. The CDR3 covers 13 residues. CDR3 in amino acids: CASSLGLAVEQFF. The CDR3 bases are TGTGCCAGCAGCTTAGGACTAGCGGTTGAGCAGTTCTTC.

Regarding this clone: One end of the junction varies from germline; a read error may be responsible. This sample includes further DNA sequences coding for the same CDR3. The rearrangement uses TRBV6-1 and TRBJ2-4, with a tentative D call TRBD1 (5 bases). Germline lookup yields CDR1 MNHNS and CDR2 SASEGT. The CDR3 runs to 14 residues. The CDR3 is CASSEPWGPHIQYF. The CDR3, as DNA: TGCGCCAGCAGTGAACCGTGGGGCCCCCACATTCAGTACTTC.

This clone appeared a few times. The chain has TRBV30 and TRBJ1-2; 9 bases agree with TRBD1. V lost 0 bases to trimming and J lost 5 bases; unmatched junction nucleotides: 4. Germline V gene lookup returns CDR1 GTSNPN and CDR2 SVGIG (reference sequence). The CDR3 has 14 amino acids. CDR3 sequence reads: CAWSVRGTGYGYTF. CDR3 coding DNA: TGTGCCTGGAGTGTAAGGGGGACAGGGTATGGCTACACCTTC. Supplemented by reference TRBV30 and TRBJ1-2, the full variable domain reads SQTIHQWPATLVQPVGSPLSLECTVEGTSNPNLYWYRQAAGRGLQLLFYSVGIGQISSEVPQNLSASRPQDRQFILSSKKLLLSDSGFYLCAWSVRGTGYGYTFGSGTRLTVV.

The chain has TRBV6-5 and TRBJ1-1; 9 nucleotides agree with TRBD1. The germline CDR1 and CDR2 sequences are MNHEY and SVGAGI. With V trimmed by 5 bases and J by 5 bases, 9 bases remained unmatched. CDR3 length: 15 amino acids. CDR3 amino acids: CASSRTGDKGTEAFF. In DNA, the CDR3 is TGTGCCAGCAGTAGGACAGGGGACAAGGGGACTGAAGCTTTCTTT.

The gene calls are TRBV10-3 and TRBJ2-3; 11 bases align to TRBD2. The CDR3 spans 16 residues. Germline-derived CDR1 and CDR2 are ENHRY and SYGVKD. V was pared by 4 bases and J by 4 bases, with 7 bases of the junction left unmatched. The CDR3 DNA sequence: TGTGCCATCAGTGTCGCCGGGACTAGCGGCCCAGATACGCAGTATTTT. It encodes CAISVAGTSGPDTQYF.

This chain uses TRBV10-3 with TRBJ2-3; TRBD2 might be the D (5 bases). The CDR3 runs to 13 residues. Trimming shortened V by 10 bases and J by 5 bases, and 16 bases separated the two germline ends. Per germline, CDR1 ENHRY and CDR2 SYGVKD. The CDR3 bases are TGTGCCACCGGGGAAATGGCGGTAGATACGCAGTATTTT. Its translation is CATGEMAVDTQYF.

This clone was counted a few times. The V call is TRBV6-1, the J call TRBJ1-1; D gene unclear. Per the germline V gene, CDR1 is MNHNS and CDR2 is SASEGT. The CDR3 spans 15 residues. V lost 2 bases and J 0 bases, leaving 10 bases between the germline ends. CDR3 sequence (DNA): TGTGCCAGCAGTGAATCGGGGAACGTGAACACTGAAGCTTTCTTT. Amino acid sequence: CASSESGNVNTEAFF.

The chain joins TRBV18 to TRBJ2-7, with TRBD1 identical over 9 bases. The CDR3 covers 14 residues. Germline V gene lookup returns CDR1 KGHSH and CDR2 LQKENI. V gave up 3 bases and J gave up 2 bases; unmatched junction bases: 2. CDR3 bases: TGTGCCAGCTCACCCAGGACAGGGGCCTACGAGCAGTACTTC. It yields the protein CASSPRTGAYEQYF.

The V call is TRBV6-5, the J call TRBJ1-1, with D maybe TRBD1 (5 bases). Germline CDR1 reads MNHEY; CDR2 reads SVGAGI. The CDR3 runs 13 residues. Trimming removed 0 bases at V and 6 bases at J, with 8 bases between. The CDR3 reads CASSYSRAAEAFF. CDR3 coding DNA: TGTGCCAGCAGTTACTCCAGGGCCGCTGAAGCTTTCTTT.

The sample holds a few counts of this clone. A read error is likely here: a far larger clone is one base away. Other DNA sequences of this sample code for an identical CDR3. The rearrangement uses TRBV19 and TRBJ2-2; the D gene is possibly TRBD2 (5 bases). Germline V gene sequence: CDR1 LNHDA, CDR2 SQIVND (reference sequence). CDR3 length equals 14 residues. CDR3 loop: CASSLDIALGELFF. The CDR3, as DNA: TGTGCCAGTAGTCTAGATATAGCGCTCGGGGAGCTGTTTTTT.

The chain is built from TRBV5-1 and TRBJ2-4, with D tentatively TRBD1 (5 bases). From germline, CDR1 is SGHRS and CDR2 YFSETQ. This CDR3 region has 13 residues. Trimming pared 0 bases from V and 4 bases from J, leaving 5 bases between. The CDR3 DNA sequence: TGCGCCAGCAGCTTGGGACAGAAAAACATTCAGTACTTC. This sequence encodes CASSLGQKNIQYF.